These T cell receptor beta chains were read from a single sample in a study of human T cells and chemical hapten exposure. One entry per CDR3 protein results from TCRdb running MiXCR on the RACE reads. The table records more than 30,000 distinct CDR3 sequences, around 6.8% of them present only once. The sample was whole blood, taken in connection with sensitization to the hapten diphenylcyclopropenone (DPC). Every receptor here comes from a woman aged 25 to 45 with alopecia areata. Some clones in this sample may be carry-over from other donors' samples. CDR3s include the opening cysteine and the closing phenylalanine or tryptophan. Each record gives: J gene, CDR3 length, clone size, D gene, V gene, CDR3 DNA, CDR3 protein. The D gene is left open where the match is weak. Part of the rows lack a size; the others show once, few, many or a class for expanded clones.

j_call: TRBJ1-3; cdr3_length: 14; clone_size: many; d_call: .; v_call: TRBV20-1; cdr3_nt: TGCAGTGCTAGCTCCGGTACGACTGGAAACACCATATATTTT; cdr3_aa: CSASSGTTGNTIYF
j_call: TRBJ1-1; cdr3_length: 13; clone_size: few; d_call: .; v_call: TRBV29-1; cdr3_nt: TGCAGCGCCCAGACGAGGGGGGGAATGGAAGCTTTCTTT; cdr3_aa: CSAQTRGGMEAFF
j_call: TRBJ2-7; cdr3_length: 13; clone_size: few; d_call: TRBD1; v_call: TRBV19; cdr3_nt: TGTGCCAGTGCCTCGACAGGGGGCTACGAGCAGTACTTC; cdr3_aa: CASASTGGYEQYF
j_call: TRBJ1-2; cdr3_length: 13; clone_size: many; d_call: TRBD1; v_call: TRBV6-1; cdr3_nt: TGTGCCAGCAGGGAACAGGGGTACTATGGCTACACCTTC; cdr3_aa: CASREQGYYGYTF
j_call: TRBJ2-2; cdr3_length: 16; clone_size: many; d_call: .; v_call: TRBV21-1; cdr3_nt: TGTGCCAGCAGCCCCGGGGGGACACAGAACACCGGGGAGCTGTTTTTT; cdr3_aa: CASSPGGTQNTGELFF
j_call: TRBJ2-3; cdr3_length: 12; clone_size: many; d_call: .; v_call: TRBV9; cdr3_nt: TGTGCCAGCAGCGCCCAAACAGATACGCAGTATTTT; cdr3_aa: CASSAQTDTQYF
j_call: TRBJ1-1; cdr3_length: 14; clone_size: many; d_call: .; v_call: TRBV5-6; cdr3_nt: TGTGCCAGCAGCTTGCCAACAGGTAACACTGAAGCTTTCTTT; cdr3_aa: CASSLPTGNTEAFF
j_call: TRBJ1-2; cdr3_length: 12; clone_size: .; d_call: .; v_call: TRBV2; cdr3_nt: TGTGCCAGCATTCAGGGAGGCTATGGCTACACCTTC; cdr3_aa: CASIQGGYGYTF
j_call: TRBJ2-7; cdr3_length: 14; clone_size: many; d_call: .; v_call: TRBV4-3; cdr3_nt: TGCGCCAGCAGCCAAGAGAAGGATCACTACGAGCAGTACTTC; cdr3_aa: CASSQEKDHYEQYF
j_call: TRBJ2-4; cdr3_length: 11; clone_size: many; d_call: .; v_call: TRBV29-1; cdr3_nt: TGCAGCGTTGGAGCCGGAAACATTCAGTACTTC; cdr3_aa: CSVGAGNIQYF
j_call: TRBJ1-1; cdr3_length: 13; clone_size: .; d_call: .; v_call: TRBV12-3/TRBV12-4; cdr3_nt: TGTGCCAGCAGTCTCGAGACCAGAGTGGGGGCTTTCTTT; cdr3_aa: CASSLETRVGAFF
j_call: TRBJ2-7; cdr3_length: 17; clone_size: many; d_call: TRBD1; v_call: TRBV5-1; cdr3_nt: TGCGCCAGCAGCTTGGCCCCCCAAGCAGGGGGCTTCTACGAGCAGTACTTC; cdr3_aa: CASSLAPQAGGFYEQYF
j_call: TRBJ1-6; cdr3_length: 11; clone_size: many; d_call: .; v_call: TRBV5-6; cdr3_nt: TGTGCCAGCCAACACGAATCACCCCTCCACTTT; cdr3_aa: CASQHESPLHF
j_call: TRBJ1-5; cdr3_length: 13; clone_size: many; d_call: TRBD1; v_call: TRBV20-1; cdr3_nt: TGCAGTGCTTCCGGGACAGGGATGCAGCCCCAGCATTTT; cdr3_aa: CSASGTGMQPQHF
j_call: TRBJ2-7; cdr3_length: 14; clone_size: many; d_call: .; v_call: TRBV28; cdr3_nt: TGTGCCAGCAGTCCGCCGGGGACCGACTACGAGCAGTACTTC; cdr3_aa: CASSPPGTDYEQYF
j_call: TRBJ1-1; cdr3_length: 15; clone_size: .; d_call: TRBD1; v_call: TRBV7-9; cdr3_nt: TGTGCCAGCAGCTCCCGACAGGGAACGGATCCTGAAGCTTTCTTT; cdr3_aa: CASSSRQGTDPEAFF
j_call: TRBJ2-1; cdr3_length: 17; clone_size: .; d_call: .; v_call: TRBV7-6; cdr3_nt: TGTGCCAGCAGCGGCCGAGGGGGAACGAGCTCCTACAATGAGCAGTTCTTC; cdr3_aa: CASSGRGGTSSYNEQFF
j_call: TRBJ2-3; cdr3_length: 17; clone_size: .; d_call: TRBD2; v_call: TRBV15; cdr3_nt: TGTGCCACCAGCCCGAGACGAGGAGCGGGGGCCGGGGATACGCAGTATTTT; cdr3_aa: CATSPRRGAGAGDTQYF
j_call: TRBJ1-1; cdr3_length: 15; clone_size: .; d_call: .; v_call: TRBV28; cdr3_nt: TGTGCCAGCAGTTCCCCCGCCGGGGACGGGTCTGAAGCTTTCTTT; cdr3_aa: CASSSPAGDGSEAFF
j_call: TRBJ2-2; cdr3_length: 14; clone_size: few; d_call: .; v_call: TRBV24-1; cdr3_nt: TGTGCCACCAGTTCCAGCGGATACACCGGGGAGCTGTTTTTT; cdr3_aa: CATSSSGYTGELFF
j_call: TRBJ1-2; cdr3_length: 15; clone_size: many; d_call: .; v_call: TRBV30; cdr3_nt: TGTGCCTGGACCCTACGACCGGACGTTAACTATGGCTACACCTTC; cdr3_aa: CAWTLRPDVNYGYTF
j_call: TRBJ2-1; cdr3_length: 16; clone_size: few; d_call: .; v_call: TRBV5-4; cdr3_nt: TGTGCCAGCAGCTTGGGCCCTGGGGGGGGCCTCGGTGAGCAGTTCTTC; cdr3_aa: CASSLGPGGGLGEQFF
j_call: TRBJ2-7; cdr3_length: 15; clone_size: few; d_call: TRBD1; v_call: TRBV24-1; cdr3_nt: TGTGCCACCAGTGATTCCGGGACAGGTGGATACGAGCAGTACTTC; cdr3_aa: CATSDSGTGGYEQYF
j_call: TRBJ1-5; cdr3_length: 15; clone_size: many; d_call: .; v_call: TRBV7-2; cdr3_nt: TGTGCCAGCAGCTTAGTGGGTCAGGGGCATCAGCCCCAGCATTTT; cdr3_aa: CASSLVGQGHQPQHF
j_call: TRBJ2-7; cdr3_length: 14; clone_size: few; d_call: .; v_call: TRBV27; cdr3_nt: TGTGCCAGCAGTCTCCGGGCTAGCTCCTACGAGCAGTACTTC; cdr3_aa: CASSLRASSYEQYF
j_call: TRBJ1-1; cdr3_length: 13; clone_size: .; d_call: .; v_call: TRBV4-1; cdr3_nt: TGCGCCAGCAGCCCTGCTCTGAACACTGAAGCTTTCTTT; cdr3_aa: CASSPALNTEAFF
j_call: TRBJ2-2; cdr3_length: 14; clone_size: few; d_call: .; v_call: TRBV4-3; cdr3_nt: TGCGCCAGCAGCCAAGTGAGATCGACCGGGGAGCTGTTTTTT; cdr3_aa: CASSQVRSTGELFF
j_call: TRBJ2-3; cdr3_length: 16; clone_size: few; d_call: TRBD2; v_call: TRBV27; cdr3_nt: TGTGCCAGCAGTCTACCAAGCGGGGCGGGCACAGATACGCAGTATTTT; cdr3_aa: CASSLPSGAGTDTQYF
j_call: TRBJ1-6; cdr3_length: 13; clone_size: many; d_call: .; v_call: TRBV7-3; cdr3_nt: TGTGCCAGCAGCCCCACCTATAATTCACCCCTCCACTTT; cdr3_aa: CASSPTYNSPLHF
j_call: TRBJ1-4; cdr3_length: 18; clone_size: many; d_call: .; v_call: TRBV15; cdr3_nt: TGTGCCACCAGCAGGGTCGGGATGAGGGTTGCAACTAATGAAAAACTGTTTTTT; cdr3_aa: CATSRVGMRVATNEKLFF
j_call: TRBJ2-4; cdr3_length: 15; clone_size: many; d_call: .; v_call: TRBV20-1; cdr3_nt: TGCAGTGCTAGAGATAGTGGGGAAGCCAAAAACATTCAGTACTTC; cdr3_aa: CSARDSGEAKNIQYF
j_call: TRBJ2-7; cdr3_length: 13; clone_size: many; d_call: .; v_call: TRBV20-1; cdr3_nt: TGCAGTGCTAGGGTCCTCGACAGCTACGAGCAGTACTTC; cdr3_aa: CSARVLDSYEQYF
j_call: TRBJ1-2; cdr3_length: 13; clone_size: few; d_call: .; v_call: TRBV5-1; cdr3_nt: TGCGCCAGCAGCCCCGACGGGGTAGATGGCTACACCTTC; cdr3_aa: CASSPDGVDGYTF
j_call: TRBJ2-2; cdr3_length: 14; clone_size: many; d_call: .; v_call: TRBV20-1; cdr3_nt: TGCAGTGCTAGAGAATCCACATTAACCGGGGAGCTGTTTTTT; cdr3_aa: CSARESTLTGELFF
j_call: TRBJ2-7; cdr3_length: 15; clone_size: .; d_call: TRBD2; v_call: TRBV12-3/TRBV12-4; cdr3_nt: TGTGCCAGCAGTCCAAGGCGGGGGAGCTCCTACGAGCAGTACTTC; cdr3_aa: CASSPRRGSSYEQYF
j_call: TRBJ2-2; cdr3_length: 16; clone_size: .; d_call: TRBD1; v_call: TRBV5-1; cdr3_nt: TGCGCCAGCAGCTTACAGGGGCCGTCGAACACCGGGGAGCTGTTTTTT; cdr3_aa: CASSLQGPSNTGELFF
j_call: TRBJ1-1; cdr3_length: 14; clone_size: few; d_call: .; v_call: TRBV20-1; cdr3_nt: TGCAGTGCTAGAAGGACGGGGATGAACACTGAAGCTTTCTTT; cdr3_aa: CSARRTGMNTEAFF
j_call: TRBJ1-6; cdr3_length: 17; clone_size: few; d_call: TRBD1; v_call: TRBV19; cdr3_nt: TGTGCCAGTAGTATGCCCCAATTGGGCAGGGGGAATTCACCCCTCCACTTT; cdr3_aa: CASSMPQLGRGNSPLHF
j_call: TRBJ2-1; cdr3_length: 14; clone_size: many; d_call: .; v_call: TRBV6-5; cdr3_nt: TGTGCCAGCAGTTACCGAGGCAGGGACAATGAGCAGTTCTTC; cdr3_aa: CASSYRGRDNEQFF
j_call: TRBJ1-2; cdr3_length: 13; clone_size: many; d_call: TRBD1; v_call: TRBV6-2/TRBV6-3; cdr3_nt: TGTGCCAGCAGCCACGGACAGGGCAATGGCTACACCTTC; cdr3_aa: CASSHGQGNGYTF
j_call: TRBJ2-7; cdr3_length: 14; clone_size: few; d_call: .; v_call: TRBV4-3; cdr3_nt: TGCGCCAGCAGCCAAGATCTTCTGGGTTCCGAGCAGTACTTC; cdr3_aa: CASSQDLLGSEQYF
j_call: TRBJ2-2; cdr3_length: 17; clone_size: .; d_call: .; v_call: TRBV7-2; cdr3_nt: TGTGCCAGCAGCGGAGGAGGCCTTATTGTGGGTTTCGGGGAGCTGTTTTTT; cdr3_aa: CASSGGGLIVGFGELFF
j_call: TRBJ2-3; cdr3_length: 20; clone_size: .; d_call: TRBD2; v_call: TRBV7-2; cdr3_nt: TGTGCCAGCAGCTTAGCCCGTAGTAGCGGGGGGCACCCCCTCGGGGATACGCAGTATTTT; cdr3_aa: CASSLARSSGGHPLGDTQYF
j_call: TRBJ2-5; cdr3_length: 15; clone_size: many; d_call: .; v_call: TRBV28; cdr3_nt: TGTGCCAGCAGTTTACCTCGGCCTAGCCAAGAGACCCAGTACTTC; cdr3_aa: CASSLPRPSQETQYF
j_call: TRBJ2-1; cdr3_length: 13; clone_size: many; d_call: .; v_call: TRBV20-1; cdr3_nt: TGCAGTGCTAGAGTACTTGAGGCAGGGGAGCAGTTCTTC; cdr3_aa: CSARVLEAGEQFF
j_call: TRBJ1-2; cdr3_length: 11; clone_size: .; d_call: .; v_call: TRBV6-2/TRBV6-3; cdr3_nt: TGTGCCAGCAGAATACACTATGGCTACACCTTC; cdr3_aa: CASRIHYGYTF
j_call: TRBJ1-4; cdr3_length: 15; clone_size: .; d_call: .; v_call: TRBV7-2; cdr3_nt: TGTGCCAGCAGCTGGGGCCCGGGGGGCGGCGAAAAACTGTTTTTT; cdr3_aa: CASSWGPGGGEKLFF
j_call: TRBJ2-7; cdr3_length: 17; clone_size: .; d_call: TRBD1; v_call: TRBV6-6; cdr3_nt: TGTGCCAGCAGACCCCTTATCGACAGGGTCGGGTCCTACGAGCAGTACTTC; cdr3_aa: CASRPLIDRVGSYEQYF
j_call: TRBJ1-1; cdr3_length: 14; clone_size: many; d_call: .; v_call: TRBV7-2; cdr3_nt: TGTGCCAGCAGCTTATCCGGTCGGACCACTGAAGCTTTCTTT; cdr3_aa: CASSLSGRTTEAFF
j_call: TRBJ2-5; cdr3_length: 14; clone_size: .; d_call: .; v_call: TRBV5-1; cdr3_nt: TGCGCCAGCAGCATCGACAGGATCCAAGAGACCCAGTACTTC; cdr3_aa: CASSIDRIQETQYF
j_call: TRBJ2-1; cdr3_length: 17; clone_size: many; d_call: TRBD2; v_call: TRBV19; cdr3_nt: TGTGCCAGTAGGCAAAGCAGCGGGGGGGCCCCCTACAATGAGCAGTTCTTC; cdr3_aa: CASRQSSGGAPYNEQFF
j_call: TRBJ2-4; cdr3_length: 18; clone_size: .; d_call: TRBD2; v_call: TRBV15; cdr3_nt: TGTGCCACCAGCAGGACGCTTAGCGGGGGGCTAGCCAAAAACATTCAGTACTTC; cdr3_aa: CATSRTLSGGLAKNIQYF
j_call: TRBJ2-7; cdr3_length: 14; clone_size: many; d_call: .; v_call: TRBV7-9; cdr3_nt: TGTGCCAGCAGCCTAGACCGGGACTCCGGCGAGCAGTACTTC; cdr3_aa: CASSLDRDSGEQYF
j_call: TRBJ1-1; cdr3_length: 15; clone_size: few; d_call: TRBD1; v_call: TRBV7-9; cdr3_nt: TGTGCCAGCAGCCCCAGGGGGACGGTGAACACTGAAGCTTTCTTT; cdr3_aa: CASSPRGTVNTEAFF
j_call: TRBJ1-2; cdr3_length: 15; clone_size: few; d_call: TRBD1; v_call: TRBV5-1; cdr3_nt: TGCGCCAGCAGCCTGACAGGGGACCCTAACTATGGCTACACCTTC; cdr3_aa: CASSLTGDPNYGYTF